These 20 T cell receptor beta chains share one sample of origin, sequenced in a study of vaccination and CD4 T cells after COVID-19. What these receptors recognize is not known. Treatment described: approximately nine-day PBMC culture with coronavirus spike peptide pools or control peptides (ViraFEST assay). The Oncomine TCR Beta short-read assay sequenced DNA from cultured CD4+ T cells. MiXCR, applied by TCRdb to the PCR reads, yields one record per CDR3 protein. This table has about 10,000 distinct CDR3 sequences, less than 75% appearing once. Sequenced material: CD4+ T cells from blood, cultured in vitro. Receptor source: a human donor who had recovered from COVID-19.

V usage is TRBV20-1 and J usage is TRBJ2-7, with D possibly TRBD2 on 6 matching bases. The CDR3 consists of 13 residues. Deletions cut 1 base from V and 4 bases from J, with 11 bases between. CDR1 is DFQATT, CDR2 SNEGSKA, per germline (reference sequence). CDR3 in DNA: TGCAGTGCTAGAGCCGGGACTGGGTACGAGCAGTACTTC. It encodes CSARAGTGYEQYF.

This chain links TRBV4-1 with TRBJ2-3; D gene ambiguous. The V end lost 4 bases, the J end lost 3 bases, and 5 bases lay between the germline ends. Germline lookup yields CDR1 MGHRA and CDR2 YSYEKL. This CDR3 spans 12 amino acids. CDR3 protein: CASSRPTDTQYF. CDR3 DNA: TGCGCCAGCAGCCGACCTACAGATACGCAGTATTTT.

The rearrangement joins TRBV6-5 to TRBJ2-7; TRBD2 matches at 13 bases. This CDR3 has 15 amino acids. The J segment lost 6 bases and the V segment lost 2 bases, leaving 4 bases of the junction unmatched. Germline CDR1 MNHEY, CDR2 SVGAGI. The CDR3 nucleotides read TGTGCCAGCAGTTACGAGACTAGCGGGAGGCGCGAGCAGTACTTC. Protein product: CASSYETSGRREQYF.

The chain joins TRBV11-3 to TRBJ1-1; D is undetermined. Trimming took off 3 bases at V and 1 base at J, with 12 bases between the two ends. CDR1 and CDR2 (germline): SGHNT, YENEEA. This CDR3 contains 15 residues. The CDR3 DNA reads TGTGCCAGCAGCTTTGATACAGCGGGGAACACTGAAGCTTTCTTT. It specifies CASSFDTAGNTEAFF.

The chain couples TRBV28 to TRBJ1-6; tentatively, D is TRBD1 (5 bases). Germline V gene sequence: CDR1 MDHEN, CDR2 SYDVKM. The CDR3 runs to 15 residues. Trimming removed 7 bases from V and 4 bases from J, with 14 bases in between. The CDR3 spells CASIPSQGYNSPLHF. The CDR3 region has the DNA TGTGCCAGCATCCCCTCTCAGGGATATAATTCACCCCTCCACTTT.

This chain joins TRBV7-2 and TRBJ2-5, with TRBD2 matching 8 bases. J was trimmed by 5 bases and V by 5 bases; bases with no gene match: 10. Per the germline V gene, CDR1 is SGHTA and CDR2 is FQGNSA. The CDR3 loop spans 15 amino acids. CDR3 amino acids: CASSHRGGRFETQYF. The CDR3 nucleotides read TGTGCCAGCAGCCATAGGGGCGGGAGGTTCGAGACCCAGTACTTC.

This chain connects TRBV20-1 to TRBJ1-1; possibly TRBD1 for D (5 bases). Germline V gene data show CDR1 as DFQATT and CDR2 as SNEGSKA (reference sequence). The CDR3 runs to 14 residues. V shed 0 bases and J shed 1 base, with 9 bases lying between them. CDR3 sequence (DNA): TGCAGTGCTAGAGACCCGAGGGGGAACACTGAAGCTTTCTTT. Translating gives CSARDPRGNTEAFF.

The CDR3 DNA is TGTGCCAGCAGTGAAAAGGGCTGGAGGAACACCGGGGAGCTGTTTTTT. Its protein product is CASSEKGWRNTGELFF. The chain uses TRBV2 and TRBJ2-2; D is uncertain. The CDR3 consists of 16 residues. Germline CDR1 SNHLY, CDR2 FYNNEI. The V gene lost 2 bases and the J gene lost 1 base, with 11 bases spanning the gap.

The CDR3 region has the DNA TGCAGTGCTCTGGGGGGGAACAATCAGCCCCAGCATTTT. It translates to CSALGGNNQPQHF. The genes are TRBV20-1 and TRBJ1-5; tentatively, D is TRBD1 (5 bases). The CDR3 contains 13 residues. The germline CDR1 and CDR2 sequences are DFQATT and SNEGSKA (reference sequence). V lost 5 bases to trimming and J lost 3 bases, with 11 bases between them.

This chain uses TRBV7-2 with TRBJ2-2; no clear D. The V end lost 3 bases, the J end lost 13 bases, and 9 bases lay between the germline ends. CDR3 length equals 11 residues. Germline V CDR1 and CDR2: SGHTA, FQGNSA. The DNA for the CDR3 is TGTGCCAGCAGCTTGGAGAAGGGGCTGTTTTTT. Translated: CASSLEKGLFF.

The chain links TRBV11-3 to TRBJ1-1, with 8 bases identical to TRBD1. Trimming took 1 base from V and 3 from J; bases not matched to a gene: 1. The CDR3 consists of 14 residues. Germline V gene sequence: CDR1 SGHNT, CDR2 YENEEA. CDR3 protein: CASSLAGGDTEAFF. CDR3 coding DNA: TGTGCCAGCAGCTTAGCAGGGGGCGACACTGAAGCTTTCTTT.

This clonotype was counted a few times. The rearrangement joins TRBV2 to TRBJ1-5; D is undetermined. Germline V gene lookup returns CDR1 SNHLY and CDR2 FYNNEI. This CDR3 region has 14 residues. Trimming took 6 bases from V and 6 from J, leaving 15 bases between them. The CDR3 DNA sequence: TGTGCCAGCAGGGCCAGCACAGAAAGTCAGCCCCAGCATTTT. Translation gives CASRASTESQPQHF.

J is TRBJ2-2 and V is TRBV20-1; D may match TRBD1 or TRBD2 (5 bases each). Germline lookup yields CDR1 DFQATT and CDR2 SNEGSKA (reference sequence). V dropped 2 bases and J dropped 4 bases, with 8 bases sitting between them. This CDR3 is built from 13 residues. CDR3 protein: CSARYGTTGELFF. For the CDR3, the DNA is TGCAGTGCTAGATACGGGACCACCGGGGAGCTGTTTTTT.

V and J are TRBV15 and TRBJ1-1; 8 nucleotides match TRBD1. CDR1 is LNHNV and CDR2 is YYDKDF in the germline V gene (reference sequence). The V segment lost 6 bases and the J segment 12 bases; nucleotides outside the gene matches: 12. The CDR3 length is 13 residues. CDR3 bases: TGTGCCACCAGTCCGACGACAGGGGATGCGTCTTTCTTT. It specifies CATSPTTGDASFF.

This chain connects TRBV6-2 or TRBV6-3 to TRBJ2-1; TRBD2 matches 8 bases. This CDR3 has 16 residues. The germline gives CDR1 MNHEY, CDR2 SVGEGT. The V and J ends lost 2 bases and 3 bases, in that order; junction bases with no gene match: 6. DNA for the CDR3: TGTGCCAGCAGTTACGCCGGGACTAGTGACTACAATGAGCAGTTCTTC. This sequence encodes CASSYAGTSDYNEQFF.

The chain carries TRBV6-1 and TRBJ1-5; a weak D match, TRBD1 (5 bases). The CDR3 length is 15 residues. The germline V and J ends were trimmed by 5 bases and 0 bases, with 11 bases remaining between them. Germline V gene lookup returns CDR1 MNHNS and CDR2 SASEGT. CDR3 residues: CASSHRSNSNQPQHF. CDR3 bases: TGTGCCAGCAGTCACAGGTCTAATAGCAATCAGCCCCAGCATTTT.

This clonotype was picked up one time. This rearrangement joins TRBV12-3 or TRBV12-4 to TRBJ1-2; 7 bases align to TRBD1. With V trimmed by 4 bases and J by 8 bases, 7 bases remained unmatched. This CDR3 comprises 13 residues. Here the CDR3 DNA reads TGTGCCAGCAGTTCGACAGGGTCGGGCGGCTACACCTTC. Protein: CASSSTGSGGYTF.

The chain recombines TRBV2 with TRBJ2-5; D uncertain. Trimming removed 7 bases at V and 2 bases at J, with 11 bases between. CDR1 SNHLY and CDR2 FYNNEI come from the germline V gene. This CDR3 contains 13 residues. The CDR3 coding sequence is TGTGCCAGCAACTGGCAGCTACAAGAGACCCAGTACTTC. Protein sequence: CASNWQLQETQYF.

CDR3 amino acids: CAGTDINSPLHF. The CDR3 nucleotides are TGTGCCGGTACAGATATAAATTCACCCCTCCACTTT. This chain uses TRBV2 with TRBJ1-6; D call uncertain. The CDR3 spans 12 residues. Germline CDR1 is SNHLY and CDR2 is FYNNEI. The V and J ends lost 11 bases and 7 bases respectively, with 12 bases between them.

The sample holds one count of this clonotype. The chain has TRBV30 and TRBJ2-4; 7 nucleotides line up with TRBD1. The length of the CDR3 is 17 residues. The ends lost 4 bases at V and 0 bases at J; junction bases unmatched: 12. From germline, CDR1 is GTSNPN and CDR2 SVGIG (reference sequence). CDR3 amino acids: CAWNGDRTFLAKNIQYF. The CDR3 DNA is TGTGCCTGGAATGGGGACAGAACATTTCTAGCCAAAAACATTCAGTACTTC. Combining the CDR3 with reference TRBV30 and TRBJ2-4 gives the whole variable domain SQTIHQWPATLVQPVGSPLSLECTVEGTSNPNLYWYRQAAGRGLQLLFYSVGIGQISSEVPQNLSASRPQDRQFILSSKKLLLSDSGFYLCAWNGDRTFLAKNIQYFGAGTRLSVL.